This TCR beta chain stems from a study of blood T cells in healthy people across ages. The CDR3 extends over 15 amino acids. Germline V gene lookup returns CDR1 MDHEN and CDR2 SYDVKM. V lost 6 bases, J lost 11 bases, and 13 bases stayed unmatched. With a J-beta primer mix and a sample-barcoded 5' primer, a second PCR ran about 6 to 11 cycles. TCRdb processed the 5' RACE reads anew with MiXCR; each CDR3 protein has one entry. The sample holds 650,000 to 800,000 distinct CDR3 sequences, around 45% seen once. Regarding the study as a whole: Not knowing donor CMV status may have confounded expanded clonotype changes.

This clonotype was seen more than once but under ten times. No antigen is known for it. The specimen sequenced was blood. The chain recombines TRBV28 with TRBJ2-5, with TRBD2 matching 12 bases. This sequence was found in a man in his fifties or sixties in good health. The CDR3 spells CASRQPTSGGAEQYF. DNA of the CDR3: TGTGCCAGCAGACAACCGACTAGCGGGGGAGCTGAGCAGTACTTC.